These 10 T cell receptor beta chains share one sample of origin, sequenced in a study of T cells in Graves' hyperthyroidism and ophthalmopathy. TCR beta CDR3 regions were amplified from RNA transcripts. HTBI primers were the set used in a first-round RT-PCR of the TCR CDR3. MiXCR was run by TCRdb on the multiplex PCR reads, yielding one entry per CDR3 protein. The sample has 500,000 to 750,000 distinct CDR3 sequences; 12% to 15% are singletons. The sample comprised blood. The receptor set was obtained from a woman under 30 with Graves' ophthalmopathy.

This clonotype came up many times. CDR3: CASSLGTGGTEAQYF. The CDR3 DNA reads as TGTGCCAGCAGTTTGGGAACTGGGGGGACAGAGGCGCAGTATTTT. The rearrangement joins TRBV27 to TRBJ2-3; the D gene is possibly TRBD1 (7 bases). Germline CDR1 is MNHEY and CDR2 is SMNVEV (reference sequence). V gave up 3 bases and J gave up 10 bases, with 20 bases separating them. CDR3 length: 15 residues.

This clonotype was counted ten times or more. V usage is TRBV20-1 and J usage is TRBJ2-3, with D possibly being TRBD1 (5 bases). Germline-derived CDR1 and CDR2 are DFQATT and SNEGSKA (reference sequence). The CDR3 totals 14 residues. V was trimmed by 3 bases and J by 0 bases, leaving 10 bases between them. The CDR3 DNA reads as TGCAGTGCTAGGAACCCAGGGAGCACAGATACGCAGTATTTT. This codes for CSARNPGSTDTQYF.

The rearrangement joins TRBV7-2 to TRBJ2-3; 8 nucleotides match TRBD2. The CDR3 has 17 amino acids. CDR1 is SGHTA and CDR2 is FQGNSA in the germline V gene. J lost 6 bases, V lost 5 bases, and 16 bases had no gene match. The CDR3 coding sequence is TGTGCCAGCAGCCGAAGGGGTTTCGGGAGGGCCTTGGATACGCAGTATTTT. It encodes CASSRRGFGRALDTQYF.

The chain combines TRBV6-1 with TRBJ2-5; 7 bases are a match to TRBD1. The CDR3 covers 16 residues. V trimming: 2 bases; J trimming: 1 base; junction bases outside the gene matches: 7. Germline CDR1 is MNHNS and CDR2 is SASEGT. DNA for the CDR3: TGTGCCAGCAGTGAACTGGTAACAGGGGCCCAAGAGACCCAGTACTTC. Translated, it gives CASSELVTGAQETQYF.

There are many counts of this clonotype. The chain recombines TRBV9 with TRBJ2-7, with D maybe TRBD2 (5 bases). Germline V gene lookup returns CDR1 SGDLS and CDR2 YYNGEE. The CDR3 is 12 residues long. Trimming removed 4 bases at V and 7 bases at J, with 12 bases between. Here the CDR3 DNA reads TGTGCCAGCAGCCCCCTTGGAGGAGAGCAGTACTTC. Its translation is CASSPLGGEQYF.

The chain carries TRBV7-2 and TRBJ2-1; D might be TRBD1 or TRBD2, each matching 5 bases. The germline V gene encodes CDR1 SGHTA and CDR2 FQGNSA. V dropped 7 bases and J dropped 5 bases, with 15 bases sitting between them. This CDR3 is built from 14 residues. Written as DNA, the CDR3 is TGTGCCAGCACCAACCGGGACCAAAACAATGAGCAGTTCTTC. This gives the protein CASTNRDQNNEQFF.

This clonotype was seen repeatedly, ten times or more. J is TRBJ2-7 and V is TRBV12-3 or TRBV12-4; maybe TRBD2 (6 bases). The V end was cut by 7 bases, the J end by 6 bases, with 13 bases between. The CDR3 has 12 residues. CDR3 in DNA: TGTGCCAGCACAATAACCGGGAGCGAGCAGTACTTC. It codes for CASTITGSEQYF.

This clonotype has only a few counts. The chain has TRBV30 and TRBJ2-7; the D gene is possibly TRBD1 (6 bases). The CDR3 has 13 amino acids. The V gene's germline CDR1 is GTSNPN and CDR2 SVGIG (reference sequence). Trimming stripped 3 bases from V and 4 bases from J, with 13 bases between. The CDR3 sequence: CAWSLGTNYEQYF. In DNA form, the CDR3 reads TGTGCCTGGAGCCTGGGGACAAATTACGAGCAGTACTTC.

This clonotype was seen a few times. Because the CDR3 is missing its conserved closing phenylalanine or tryptophan, this is likely a read error. The rearrangement links TRBV7-2 to TRBJ2-7; D may be TRBD2 (6 bases). Germline V gene data show CDR1 as SGHTA and CDR2 as FQGNSA. This CDR3 region has 14 residues. The CDR3 bases are TGTGCCAGCAGCCTAGCAAGGAGCGGGCGCGAGCAGTACCTC. Translated, it gives CASSLARSGREQYL.

V and J are TRBV7-9 and TRBJ2-5, with 13 bases that match TRBD2. The CDR3 is 15 residues long. The V segment lost 5 bases and the J segment 5 bases; nucleotides outside the gene matches: 5. CDR1 and CDR2 from the germline V gene are SEHNR and FQNEAQ (reference sequence). CDR3 loop: CASSNTSGRAETQYF. Here the CDR3 DNA reads TGTGCCAGCAGCAACACTAGCGGGAGGGCGGAGACCCAGTACTTC.